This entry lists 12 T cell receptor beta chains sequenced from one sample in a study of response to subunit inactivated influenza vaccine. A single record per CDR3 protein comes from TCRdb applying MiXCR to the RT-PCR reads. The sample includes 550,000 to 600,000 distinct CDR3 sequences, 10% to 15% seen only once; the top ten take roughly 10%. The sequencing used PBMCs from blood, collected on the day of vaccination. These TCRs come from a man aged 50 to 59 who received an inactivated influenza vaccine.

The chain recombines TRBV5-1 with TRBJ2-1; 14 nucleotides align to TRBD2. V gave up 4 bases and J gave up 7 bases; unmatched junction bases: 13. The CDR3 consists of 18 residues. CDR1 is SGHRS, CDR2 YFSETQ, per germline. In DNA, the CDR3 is TGCGCCAGCAGCCCCCGGACTAGCGGGAGGACCAGAGTAAATGAGCAGTTCTTC. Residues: CASSPRTSGRTRVNEQFF.

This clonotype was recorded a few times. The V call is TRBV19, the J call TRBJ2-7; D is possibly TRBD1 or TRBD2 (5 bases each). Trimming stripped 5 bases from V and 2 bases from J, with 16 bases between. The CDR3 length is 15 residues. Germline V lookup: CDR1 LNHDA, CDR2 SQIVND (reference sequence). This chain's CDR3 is CASSPGTDIPYEQYF. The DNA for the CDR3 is TGTGCCAGTAGTCCGGGGACGGATATTCCCTACGAGCAGTACTTC.

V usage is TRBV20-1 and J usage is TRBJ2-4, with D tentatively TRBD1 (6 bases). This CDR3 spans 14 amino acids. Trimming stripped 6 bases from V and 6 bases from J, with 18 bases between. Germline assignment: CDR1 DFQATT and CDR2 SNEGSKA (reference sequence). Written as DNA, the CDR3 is TGCAGTGCCCCAAACAGGGTCGTGGGAAACATTCAGTACTTC. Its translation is CSAPNRVVGNIQYF.

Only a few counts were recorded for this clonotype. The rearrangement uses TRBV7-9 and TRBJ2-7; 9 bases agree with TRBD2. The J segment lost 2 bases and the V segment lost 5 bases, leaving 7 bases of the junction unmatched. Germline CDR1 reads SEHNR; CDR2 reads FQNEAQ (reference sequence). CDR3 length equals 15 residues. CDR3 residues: CASSPGAGGAYEQYF. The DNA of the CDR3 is TGTGCCAGCAGCCCCGGGGCGGGAGGGGCCTACGAGCAGTACTTC.

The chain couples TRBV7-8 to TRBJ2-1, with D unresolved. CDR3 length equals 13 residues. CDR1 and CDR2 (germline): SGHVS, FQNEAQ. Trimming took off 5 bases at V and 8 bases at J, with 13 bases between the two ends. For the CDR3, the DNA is TGTGCCAGCAGCACGGATATGATGGATGAGCAGTTCTTC. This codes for CASSTDMMDEQFF.

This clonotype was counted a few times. The CDR3 loop is CASRKDRANTGELFF. CDR3 nucleotide sequence: TGTGCCAGCAGAAAGGACAGGGCGAACACCGGGGAGCTGTTTTTT. This chain links TRBV28 with TRBJ2-2, with 8 bases matching TRBD1. V lost 6 bases and J lost 0; bases outside the gene matches: 3. The length of the CDR3 is 15 residues. Germline V gene sequence: CDR1 MDHEN, CDR2 SYDVKM.

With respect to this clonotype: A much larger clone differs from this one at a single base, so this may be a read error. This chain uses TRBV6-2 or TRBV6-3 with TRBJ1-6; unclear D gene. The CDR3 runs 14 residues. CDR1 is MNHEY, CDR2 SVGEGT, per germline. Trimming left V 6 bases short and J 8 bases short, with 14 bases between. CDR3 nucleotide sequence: TGTGCCAGCAGCGACGACCTAAGGGATTCACCCCTCCACTTT. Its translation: CASSDDLRDSPLHF.

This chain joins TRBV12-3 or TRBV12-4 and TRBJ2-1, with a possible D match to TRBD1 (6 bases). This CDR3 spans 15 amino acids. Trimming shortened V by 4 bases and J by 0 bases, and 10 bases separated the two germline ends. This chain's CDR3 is CASSSPDSSYNEQFF. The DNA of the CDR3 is TGTGCCAGCAGTTCGCCGGACAGCTCCTACAATGAGCAGTTCTTC.

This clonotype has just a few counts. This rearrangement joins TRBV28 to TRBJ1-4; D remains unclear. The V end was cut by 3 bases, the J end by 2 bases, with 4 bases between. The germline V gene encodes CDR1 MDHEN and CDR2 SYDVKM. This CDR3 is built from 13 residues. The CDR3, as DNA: TGTGCCAGCAGTTTCCTTACTAATGAAAAACTGTTTTTT. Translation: CASSFLTNEKLFF.

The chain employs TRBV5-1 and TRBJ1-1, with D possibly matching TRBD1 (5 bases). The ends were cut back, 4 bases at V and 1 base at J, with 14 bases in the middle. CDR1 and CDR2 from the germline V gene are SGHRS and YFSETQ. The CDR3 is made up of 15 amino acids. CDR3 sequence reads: CASSEQVLGNTEAFF. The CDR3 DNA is TGCGCCAGCAGCGAACAGGTTTTGGGGAACACTGAAGCTTTCTTT.

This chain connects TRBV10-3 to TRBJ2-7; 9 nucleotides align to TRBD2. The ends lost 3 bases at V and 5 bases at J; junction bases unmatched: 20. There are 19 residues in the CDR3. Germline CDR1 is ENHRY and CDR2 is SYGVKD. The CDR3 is CAISDPGGSSGSYSHEQYF. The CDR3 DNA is TGTGCCATCAGTGACCCCGGGGGTAGTAGCGGGAGTTATTCCCACGAGCAGTACTTC.

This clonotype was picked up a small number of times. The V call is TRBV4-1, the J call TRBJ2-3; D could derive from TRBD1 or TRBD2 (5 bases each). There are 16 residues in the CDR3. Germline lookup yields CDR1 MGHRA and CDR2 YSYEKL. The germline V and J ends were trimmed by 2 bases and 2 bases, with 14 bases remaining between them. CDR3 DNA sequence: TGCGCCAGCAGCCAACTCCGGGACCAGATCACAGATACGCAGTATTTT. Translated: CASSQLRDQITDTQYF.